These T cell receptor beta chains were read from a single sample in a study of cytomegalovirus exposure and HLA in healthy donors. Measured with immunoSEQ multiplex PCR; TCRdb has only the in-frame clones, and not every one. The sample has 120,000 to 150,000 clones, about 77% seen once. The sequencing input was PBMCs. Receptors were obtained from a female donor in good health and CMV-seronegative. Each CDR3 is given with its conserved first and last residue.

V	CDR3
TRBV29-1	CSVVQGWTEAFF
TRBV9	CASSPGRSTGELFF
TRBV9	CASSVPSQGETQYF
TRBV10-3	CAIRPDSTSYNSPLHF
TRBV6-1	CASSEAREGVAPKTQYF
TRBV7-9	CASSFPRDGYPF
TRBV18	CASSDRSYEQYF
TRBV11-2	CASSLGTDRGREKLFF
TRBV19	CASSIVQGTRYEQYF
TRBV6-5	CASREGQILYEQYF
TRBV11-2	CASSLGGRDPYEQYF
TRBV2	CASSGNAYEQYF
TRBV11-2	CASSSLTGPNTGELFF
TRBV5-4	CASSFGGQGATGYTF
TRBV7-9	CSSSSNLRQEYGYTF
TRBV19	CASSADTASSGNTIYF
TRBV28	CASSGTGGTSGRRGTDEQFF
TRBV7-9	CASSSKLGLADNTGELFF
TRBV5-1	CASSLDRARAGELFF
TRBV6-6	CASSYTGQTYEQYF
TRBV6-1	CASSEEWAGQIQETQYF
TRBV2	CASRRDSSSGNTIYF
TRBV5-5	CASSLWQGDGYTF
TRBV5-1	CASSLSGLGGYTF
TRBV4-1	CASSQAGADSPLHF
TRBV5-1	CASSLAPGDTSSYEQYF
TRBV7-9	CSSSLREKSEKLFF
TRBV29-1	CSVQTGGNYGYTF
TRBV5-6	CASSLGLGGVEAFF
TRBV4-1	CASSPSGDRGTDTQYF
TRBV21-1	CASSKGPTLAVSYEQYF
TRBV25-1	CASSVSDRRNEKLFF
TRBV29-1	CSVLQGAHGYTF
TRBV28	CASSLGTSYSNQPQHF
TRBV5-6	CASSPTVLYGYTF
TRBV27	CASSLYPPVETGDEKLFF
TRBV7-8	CATSKDRGNYGYTF
TRBV27	CASSLSGWEDSPLHF
TRBV9	CASSVASGRGNEQFF
TRBV5-1	CASSLDAVGARKAFF
TRBV2	CASSEGGLTEAFF
TRBV2	CASSWGEARQPQHF
TRBV5-1	CASSLPTGGTGELFF
TRBV9	CASSVDRGGEKLFF
TRBV19	CASSPRTGSKAGNQPQHF
TRBV18	CASSPGTHQPPSGYTF
TRBV29-1	CSVEDRMREGRENTGELFF
TRBV7-8	CASSQREAAADTQYF
TRBV5-1	CASSLERLAGTYEQYF
TRBV19	CASRGGRDMSSGNTIYF
TRBV7-3	CASSLTGIGTGRGTEAFF
TRBV13	CASSSLASGGELFF